This T cell receptor beta chain emerged from a study of blood T cell repertoires in COVID-19. Across the study: Nucleic acid was either cDNA or gDNA, and it came from T cells, B-cell-depleted T cells, or PBMCs.

CDR3 length equals 16 residues. Trimming at V came to 1 base and at J to 8 bases, leaving 5 bases not matched to a gene. Germline V lookup: CDR1 LGHNA, CDR2 YSLEER. This clone was seen just once. How the authors handled the data: Reference gene primer amplification gave estimated nucleated cell counts. Profiled with immunoSEQ multiplex PCR; TCRdb holds only in-frame clones, not every one. The V and J calls and clone size are taken from that table; D and trimming were inferred from the DNA. The sample carries more than 110,000 clones, roughly four fifths recorded once. This clonotype was obtained from a woman aged 55-69 years with acute or convalescent COVID-19. The sequencing sample was made of peripheral blood. V is TRBV4-3 and J is TRBJ2-1; the match to TRBD2 covers 13 bases. The CDR3 DNA follows: TGCGCCAGCAGCCAAGGGACTAGCGGGAGTAGTTATGAGCAGTTCTTC. Protein sequence: CASSQGTSGSSYEQFF.